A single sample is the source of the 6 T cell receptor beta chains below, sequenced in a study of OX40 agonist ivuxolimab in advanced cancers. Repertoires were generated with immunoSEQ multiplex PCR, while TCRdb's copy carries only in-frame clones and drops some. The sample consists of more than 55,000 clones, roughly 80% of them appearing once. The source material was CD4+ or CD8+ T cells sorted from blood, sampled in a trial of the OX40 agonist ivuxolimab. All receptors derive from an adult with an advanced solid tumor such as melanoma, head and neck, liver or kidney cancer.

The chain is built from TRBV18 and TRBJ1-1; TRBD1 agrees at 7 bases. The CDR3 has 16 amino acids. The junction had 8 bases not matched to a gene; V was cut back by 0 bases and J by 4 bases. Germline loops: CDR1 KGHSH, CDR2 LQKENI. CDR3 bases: TGTGCCAGCTCACCACCATTCGGCCAGGGGGGCACTGAAGCTTTCTTT. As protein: CASSPPFGQGGTEAFF.

Here the CDR3 DNA reads TGCGCCAGCAGCTCTCGACAGGGGGGAGCAGATACGCAGTATTTT. Translation gives CASSSRQGGADTQYF. The chain carries TRBV5-1 and TRBJ2-3; 9 bases map to TRBD1. CDR1 and CDR2 (germline): SGHRS, YFSETQ. Unmatched junction bases numbered 6, after V lost 3 bases and J lost 4 bases. CDR3 size: 15 residues.

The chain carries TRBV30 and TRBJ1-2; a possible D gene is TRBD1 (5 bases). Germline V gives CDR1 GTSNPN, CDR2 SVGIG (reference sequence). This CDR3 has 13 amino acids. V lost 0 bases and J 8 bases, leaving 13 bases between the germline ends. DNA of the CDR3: TGTGCCTGGAGTGTATCCGGGGCCGTAGGCTACACCTTC. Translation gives CAWSVSGAVGYTF.

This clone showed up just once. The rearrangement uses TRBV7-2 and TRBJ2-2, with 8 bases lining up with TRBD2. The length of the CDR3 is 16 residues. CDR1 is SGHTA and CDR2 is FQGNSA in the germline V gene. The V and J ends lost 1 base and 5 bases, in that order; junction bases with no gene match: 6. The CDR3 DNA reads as TGTGCCAGCAGCTTAGGGGGTGCGGGGGGTACCGGGGAGCTGTTTTTT. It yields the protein CASSLGGAGGTGELFF.

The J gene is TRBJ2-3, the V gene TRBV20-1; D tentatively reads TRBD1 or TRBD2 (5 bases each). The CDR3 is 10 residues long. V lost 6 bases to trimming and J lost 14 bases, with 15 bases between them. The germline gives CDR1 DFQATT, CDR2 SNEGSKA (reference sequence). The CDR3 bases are TGCAGTGCCGAGAGGGGTTCGGTGTATTTT. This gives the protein CSAERGSVYF.

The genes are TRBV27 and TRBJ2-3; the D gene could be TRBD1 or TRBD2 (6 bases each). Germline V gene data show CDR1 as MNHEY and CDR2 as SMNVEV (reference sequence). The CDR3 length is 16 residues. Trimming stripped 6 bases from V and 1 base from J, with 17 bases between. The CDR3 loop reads CASSSGGPRGTDTQYF. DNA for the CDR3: TGTGCCAGCAGCTCTGGGGGGCCAAGGGGCACAGATACGCAGTATTTT.